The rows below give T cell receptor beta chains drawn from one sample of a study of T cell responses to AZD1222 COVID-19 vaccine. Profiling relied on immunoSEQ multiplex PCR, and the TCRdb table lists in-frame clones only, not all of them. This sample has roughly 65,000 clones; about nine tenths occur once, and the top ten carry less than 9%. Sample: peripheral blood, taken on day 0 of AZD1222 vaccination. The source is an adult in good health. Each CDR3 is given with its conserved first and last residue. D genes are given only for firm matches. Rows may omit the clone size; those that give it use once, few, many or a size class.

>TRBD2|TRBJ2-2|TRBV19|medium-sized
CASSISLAGAKASGELFF
TGTGCCAGTAGTATCTCACTAGCGGGAGCCAAGGCGTCCGGGGAGCTGTTTTTT
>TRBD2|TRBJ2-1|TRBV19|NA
CASSGSSGTYNEQFF
TGTGCCAGTAGTGGGAGTAGCGGGACCTACAATGAGCAGTTCTTC
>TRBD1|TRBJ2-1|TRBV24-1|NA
CATSETGTGVYNEQFF
TGTGCCACCAGTGAAACCGGGACAGGGGTCTACAATGAGCAGTTCTTC
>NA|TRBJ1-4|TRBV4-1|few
CASSHPDIDEKLFF
TGCGCCAGCAGCCATCCCGATATCGATGAAAAACTGTTTTTT
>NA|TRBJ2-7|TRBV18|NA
CASSPGDGYEQYF
TGTGCCAGCTCCCCCGGGGACGGCTACGAGCAGTACTTC
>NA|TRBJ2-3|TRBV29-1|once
CSISRGLTDTQYF
TGCAGCATCAGCAGGGGACTCACAGATACGCAGTATTTT
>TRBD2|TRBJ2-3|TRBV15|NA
CATSREAGGGADTQYF
TGTGCCACCAGCAGAGAGGCGGGAGGTGGAGCAGATACGCAGTATTTT
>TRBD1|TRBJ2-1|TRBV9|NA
CASSVPEQGHYNEQFF
TGTGCCAGCAGCGTACCAGAACAGGGGCACTACAATGAGCAGTTCTTC
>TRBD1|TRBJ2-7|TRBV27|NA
CASSSTGTALTVNYGQYF
TGTGCCAGCAGTTCCACCGGGACAGCCCTGACAGTAAACTACGGGCAGTACTTC
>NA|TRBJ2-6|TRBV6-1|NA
CASSEFQTGRTSGANVLTF
TGTGCCAGCAGTGAATTTCAGACAGGGAGGACCTCTGGGGCCAACGTCCTGACTTTC
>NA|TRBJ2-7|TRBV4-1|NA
CASSGVSSYEQYF
TGCGCCAGCAGTGGGGTCTCTAGCTACGAGCAGTACTTC
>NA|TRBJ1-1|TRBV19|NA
CASSISGGGNTEAFF
TGTGCCAGTAGTATAAGTGGGGGCGGGAACACTGAAGCTTTCTTT
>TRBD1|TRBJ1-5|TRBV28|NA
CASSGTGVKPQHF
TGTGCCAGCAGTGGGACAGGGGTTAAGCCCCAGCATTTT
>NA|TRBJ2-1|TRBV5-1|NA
CASRGGPIRGEQFF
TGCGCCAGCCGTGGGGGGCCCATAAGGGGTGAGCAGTTCTTC
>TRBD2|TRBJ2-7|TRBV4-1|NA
CASSRGPGLAHEQYF
TGCGCCAGCAGCCGGGGCCCGGGACTAGCGCACGAGCAGTACTTC
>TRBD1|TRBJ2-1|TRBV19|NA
CASSLGQGYNEQFF
TGTGCCAGTAGTTTAGGACAGGGTTACAATGAGCAGTTCTTC
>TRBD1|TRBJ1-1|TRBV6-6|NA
CASSYTTDRVSAEAFF
TGTGCCAGCAGTTACACCACTGACAGGGTATCGGCTGAAGCTTTCTTT
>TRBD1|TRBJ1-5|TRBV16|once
CASSQSGRGYQPQHF
TGTGCCAGCAGCCAATCGGGCAGGGGGTATCAGCCCCAGCATTTT
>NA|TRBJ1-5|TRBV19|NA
CASSIQGQLRGHQPQHF
TGTGCCAGTAGTATACAGGGGCAATTGAGGGGCCATCAGCCCCAGCATTTT
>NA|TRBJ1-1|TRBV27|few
CASSSQYGLADTEAFF
TGTGCCAGCAGTTCTCAATATGGCCTCGCGGACACTGAAGCTTTCTTT
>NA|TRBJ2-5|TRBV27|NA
CASSLDSQETQYF
TGTGCCAGCAGTTTGGACTCGCAAGAGACCCAGTACTTC
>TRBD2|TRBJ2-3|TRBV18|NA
CASSPRKTGGDTQYF
TGTGCCAGCTCACCACGTAAAACGGGGGGAGATACGCAGTATTTT
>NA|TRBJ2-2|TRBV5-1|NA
CASSPDSRRVTGELFF
TGCGCCAGCAGCCCGGACTCCCGAAGGGTCACCGGGGAGCTGTTTTTT
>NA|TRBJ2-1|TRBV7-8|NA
CASSLSAGPRGEQFF
TGTGCCAGCAGCCTATCGGCGGGACCGAGAGGGGAGCAGTTCTTC
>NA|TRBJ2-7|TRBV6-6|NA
CASSYGGTSYEQYF
TGTGCCAGCAGTTACGGTGGGACTTCCTACGAGCAGTACTTC
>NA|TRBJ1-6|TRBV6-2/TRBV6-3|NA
CASSYLDGTGNSPLHF
TGTGCCAGCAGTTACTTGGACGGAACTGGGAATTCACCCCTCCACTTT
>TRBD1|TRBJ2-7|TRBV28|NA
CASSFPSVDRGTGDEQYF
TGTGCCAGCAGTTTCCCTTCAGTGGACAGGGGCACGGGGGACGAGCAGTACTTC
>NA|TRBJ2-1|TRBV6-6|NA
CASSSTLDWSYNEQFF
TGTGCCAGCAGCTCAACTTTGGATTGGTCCTACAATGAGCAGTTCTTC
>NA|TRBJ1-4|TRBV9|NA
CASSYGGGQLNEKLFF
TGTGCCAGCAGTTACGGAGGGGGACAACTTAATGAAAAACTGTTTTTT
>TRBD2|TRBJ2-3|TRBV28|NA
CASSFGTSDTDTQYF
TGTGCCAGCAGTTTCGGGACTAGCGACACAGATACGCAGTATTTT
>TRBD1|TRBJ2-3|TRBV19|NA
CASRRQGEADTQYF
TGTGCCAGCCGAAGACAGGGAGAGGCAGATACGCAGTATTTT
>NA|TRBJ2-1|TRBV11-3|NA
CASSVGAYNEQFF
TGTGCCAGCAGCGTGGGAGCCTACAATGAGCAGTTCTTC
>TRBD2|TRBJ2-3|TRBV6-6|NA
CASSYSGGGTDTQYF
TGTGCCAGCAGTTACTCGGGAGGGGGCACAGATACGCAGTATTTT
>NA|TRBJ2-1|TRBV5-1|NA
CASSLEVQGSYNEQFF
TGCGCCAGCAGCTTGGAGGTGCAGGGTTCCTACAATGAGCAGTTCTTC
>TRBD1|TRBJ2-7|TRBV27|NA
CASSTGGYEQYF
TGTGCCAGCTCGACAGGGGGCTACGAGCAGTACTTC
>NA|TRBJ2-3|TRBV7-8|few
CASSLLAPRQADTQYF
TGTGCCAGCAGCTTATTAGCCCCCCGGCAGGCAGATACGCAGTATTTT
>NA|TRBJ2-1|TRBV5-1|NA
CASSPASGDEQFF
TGCGCCAGCAGCCCTGCCTCTGGGGACGAGCAGTTCTTC
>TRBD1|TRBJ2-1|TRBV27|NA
CASSFSPLIRGPGEQFF
TGTGCCAGCAGTTTCTCCCCCCTAATCAGGGGGCCTGGTGAGCAGTTCTTC
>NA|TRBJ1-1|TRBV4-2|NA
CASSQERGEWTEAFF
TGTGCCAGCAGCCAAGAAAGGGGGGAGTGGACTGAAGCTTTCTTT
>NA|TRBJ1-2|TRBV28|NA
CASRLQASYGYTF
TGTGCCAGCCGCCTGCAGGCCAGCTATGGCTACACCTTC